The 9 T cell receptor beta chains below come from one sample, sequenced in a study of cytomegalovirus exposure and HLA in healthy donors. This PCR relied on a set of 60 Vbeta primers and 13 Jbeta primers. Assay used: immunoSEQ multiplex PCR; TCRdb lists only in-frame clones, some missing. This sample has roughly 150,000 clones, with more than 65% found just once. Source material: PBMCs. The receptors derive from a man aged 45 to 65 in good health and CMV-seropositive.

Of note for this clone: Within the sample, other DNA sequences also encode this same CDR3. This sequence joins TRBV9 and TRBJ2-1; D is undetermined. This CDR3 is built from 12 residues. Trimming cost V 0 bases and J 8 bases, with 6 bases left between them. CDR1 SGDLS and CDR2 YYNGEE come from the germline V gene. The CDR3 is CASSVGGDEQFF. The CDR3 DNA reads TGTGCCAGCAGCGTAGGCGGAGATGAGCAGTTCTTC.

The chain combines TRBV7-8 with TRBJ2-6; D is undetermined. Trimming took off 2 bases at V and 0 bases at J, with 14 bases between the two ends. The CDR3 runs 18 residues. Germline CDR1 reads SGHVS; CDR2 reads FQNEAQ. In DNA form, the CDR3 reads TGTGCCAGCAGCTTATTTGATAGGTCTAGCTCTGGGGCCAACGTCCTGACTTTC. Protein product: CASSLFDRSSSGANVLTF. Drawing the rest from reference TRBV7-8 and TRBJ2-6, the complete variable domain is GAGVSQSPRYKVAKRGQDVALRCDPISGHVSLFWYQQALGQGPEFLTYFQNEAQLDKSGLPSDRFFAERPEGSVSTLKIQRTQQEDSAVYLCASSLFDRSSSGANVLTFGAGSRLTVL.

This clone occurred a few times. This chain links TRBV5-1 with TRBJ2-1; 7 nucleotides align to TRBD2. The CDR3 contains 13 residues. Per germline, CDR1 SGHRS and CDR2 YFSETQ. With 1 base clipped from V and 8 bases from J, the junction kept 3 bases outside the gene matches. The CDR3 DNA is TGCGCCAGCAGCTTGTGGACTAGAGATGAGCAGTTCTTC. Protein: CASSLWTRDEQFF.

The chain couples TRBV5-1 to TRBJ2-7; possibly TRBD2 for D (6 bases). This CDR3 comprises 11 residues. Germline V lookup: CDR1 SGHRS, CDR2 YFSETQ. V was cut by 5 bases and J by 3 bases, with 6 bases left in between. The CDR3 region is CASREGYEQYF. The CDR3 nucleotides are TGCGCCAGCAGGGAGGGCTACGAGCAGTACTTC.

This chain links TRBV29-1 with TRBJ1-4, with 7 bases that match TRBD1. Germline V gene sequence: CDR1 SQVTM, CDR2 ANQGSEA. This CDR3 has 12 amino acids. Trimming at V came to 7 bases and at J to 9 bases, leaving 8 bases not matched to a gene. The CDR3, as DNA: TGCAGCGCGGGAGGGGGACAGAAAAAACTGTTTTTT. Amino acid sequence: CSAGGGQKKLFF.

The chain joins TRBV9 to TRBJ2-1; tentative D call: TRBD2 (6 bases). CDR1 SGDLS and CDR2 YYNGEE come from the germline V gene. Deletions cut 4 bases from V and 1 base from J, with 12 bases between. The CDR3 loop spans 15 amino acids. The CDR3 region has the DNA TGTGCCAGCAGCCTCCGGGGGTTTTCCTACAATGAGCAGTTCTTC. Translated, it gives CASSLRGFSYNEQFF.

V and J are TRBV15 and TRBJ2-1; a weak D match, TRBD1 (7 bases). The V and J ends lost 0 bases and 9 bases respectively, with 18 bases between them. The V gene's germline CDR1 is LNHNV and CDR2 YYDKDF (reference sequence). The CDR3 length is 16 residues. The CDR3 sequence: CATSRDVAGGFIEQFF. Here the CDR3 DNA reads TGTGCCACCAGCAGAGATGTGGCAGGGGGGTTCATTGAGCAGTTCTTC.

Note on this clone: This specimen includes other DNA sequences encoding the same CDR3. V and J are TRBV9 and TRBJ2-7; D is possibly TRBD2 (5 bases). Germline V lookup: CDR1 SGDLS, CDR2 YYNGEE. V was pared by 0 bases and J by 0 bases, with 7 bases between. This CDR3 spans 14 amino acids. CDR3 sequence reads: CASSVGLASYEQYF. CDR3 nucleotides: TGTGCCAGCAGCGTAGGGCTAGCCTCCTACGAGCAGTACTTC.

This clone was detected only a few times. The V and J genes are TRBV6-1 and TRBJ2-4, with 9 positions matching TRBD2. In germline, CDR1 is MNHNS, CDR2 SASEGT. The CDR3 length is 15 residues. The CDR3 DNA follows: TGTGCGGCGGCGGGAGGGTTACTAGCCAAAAACATTCAGTACTTC. It is translated as CAAAGGLLAKNIQYF.